These 10 T cell receptor beta chains originate from one sample sequenced in a study of blood T cell repertoires in COVID-19. The table came from immunoSEQ multiplex PCR; TCRdb's copy has only in-frame clones and leaves some out. This table has around 250,000 clones, about 80% appearing once. Sequencing was performed on PBMCs or T cells enriched from blood (not recorded which). These receptors were taken from a man aged 25 to 45 with acute COVID-19.

The chain couples TRBV5-4 to TRBJ2-7, with TRBD2 identical over 14 bases. The CDR3 length is 18 residues. Losses at the gene ends were 3 bases for V and 3 bases for J; bases not matched to a gene: 11. Germline CDR1 and CDR2: SGHNT and YYREEE (reference sequence). The CDR3 loop is CASSSTTKTSGRVYEQYV. Here the CDR3 DNA reads TGTGCCAGCAGCTCGACCACTAAGACTAGCGGGAGGGTCTACGAGCAGTACGTC.

J is TRBJ1-5 and V is TRBV23-1, with 10 bases fitting TRBD1. TRBV23-1 is flagged as an ORF with uncertain function. Trimming cost V 8 bases and J 6 bases; bases outside gene matches: 10. The CDR3 runs to 15 residues. CDR3 sequence reads: CASVRDRGRFQPQHF. The CDR3 nucleotides are TGCGCCAGCGTTCGTGACAGGGGGCGTTTTCAGCCCCAGCATTTT.

V usage is TRBV7-6 and J usage is TRBJ2-1; TRBD2 matches 14 bases. Germline V gene data show CDR1 as SGHVS and CDR2 as FNYEAQ. V gave up 5 bases and J gave up 7 bases; unmatched junction bases: 13. CDR3 length equals 18 residues. The CDR3 spells CASSRRLAGGDPLNEQFF. CDR3 DNA sequence: TGTGCCAGCAGCCGGCGACTAGCGGGGGGGGACCCCTTGAATGAGCAGTTCTTC.

This clone was counted between two and nine times. The genes are TRBV20-1 and TRBJ1-5; the match to TRBD1 covers 8 bases. J was trimmed by 5 bases and V by 3 bases; bases with no gene match: 9. This CDR3 spans 15 amino acids. Germline V CDR1 and CDR2: DFQATT, SNEGSKA (reference sequence). Here the CDR3 DNA reads TGCAGTGCTAGTATTGGACAGGGAGCGGATCAGCCCCAGCATTTT. Translated: CSASIGQGADQPQHF.

The chain has TRBV7-6 and TRBJ1-1; TRBD1 is a possible D gene (5 bases). CDR1 SGHVS and CDR2 FNYEAQ come from the germline V gene. With 8 bases removed from V and 4 bases from J, the gap between germline ends came to 20 bases. The CDR3 is 15 amino acids. The CDR3 region has the DNA TGTGCCAGCGCCCCCGGGGGGGGAGTTTTCACTGAAGCTTTCTTT. Its translation: CASAPGGGVFTEAFF.

In DNA, the CDR3 is TGTGCCAGCAGCTTAGACGGACAGTCCGGGGAGCTGTTTTTT. Protein: CASSLDGQSGELFF. The chain is built from TRBV11-3 and TRBJ2-2; D might be TRBD1 (6 bases). Germline V gives CDR1 SGHNT, CDR2 YENEEA. The CDR3 runs to 14 residues. Trimming took off 0 bases at V and 6 bases at J, with 8 bases between the two ends.

The CDR3 spells CASSEFGTINNNEQFF. The CDR3 DNA follows: TGTGCCAGCAGTGAATTCGGGACAATAAACAACAATGAGCAGTTCTTC. The chain carries TRBV2 and TRBJ2-1; tentatively, D is TRBD1 (6 bases). With 2 bases removed from V and 5 bases from J, the gap between germline ends came to 16 bases. CDR3 length equals 16 residues. Germline V gives CDR1 SNHLY, CDR2 FYNNEI.

This clone was detected once. V usage is TRBV3-1 (or the pseudogene TRBV3-2) and J usage is TRBJ2-3; D gene unclear. Trimming shortened V by 2 bases and J by 4 bases, and 13 bases separated the two germline ends. The CDR3 totals 15 residues. Germline V CDR1 and CDR2: LGHDT, YNNKEL (reference sequence). The CDR3 nucleotides read TGTGCCAGCAGCCAAAGAACGGGTAAGGCAGATACGCAGTATTTT. Residues: CASSQRTGKADTQYF.

This clone was seen a single time. The chain links TRBV13 to TRBJ1-6, with 9 bases matching TRBD1. The CDR3 consists of 16 residues. Germline V gene lookup returns CDR1 PRHDT and CDR2 FYEKMQ (reference sequence). V lost 1 base to trimming and J lost 7 bases; unmatched junction nucleotides: 5. The DNA for the CDR3 is TGTGCCAGCAGCTTAGATCCACAGGGGGCGAATTCACCCCTCCACTTT. It translates to CASSLDPQGANSPLHF.

The chain has TRBV6-6 and TRBJ1-1, with D possibly TRBD1 on 6 matching bases. The CDR3 totals 14 residues. The ends were cut back, 2 bases at V and 5 bases at J, with 12 bases in the middle. CDR1 is MNHNY and CDR2 is SVGAGI in the germline V gene (reference sequence). The CDR3 reads CASSYGTIGTEAFF. The CDR3 coding sequence is TGTGCCAGCAGTTACGGGACAATCGGTACTGAAGCTTTCTTT.